The 11 T cell receptor beta chains listed next were all sequenced from one sample in a study of T-cell memory formation after mild COVID-19. A single record per CDR3 protein comes from TCRdb applying MiXCR to the 5' RACE reads. This table has approximately 250,000 distinct CDR3 sequences, 15% to 20% appearing once. Sequenced input: PBMCs or a T cell subset sorted from them (not recorded which). The receptors were sampled from a man between 18 and 29 years old who had mild COVID-19 (a few samples of this study predate the infection). Cell type and time point are not known.

The V gene is TRBV11-1, the J gene TRBJ2-7; TRBD1 matches at 9 bases. Trimming cost V 5 bases and J 3 bases; bases outside gene matches: 14. CDR1 and CDR2 (germline): SGHAT, FQDESV (reference sequence). The CDR3 spans 17 residues. The CDR3 coding sequence is TGTGCCAGCAGCATGGGCACGCTGGGGACAGGGAACTACGAGCAGTACTTC. Translation gives CASSMGTLGTGNYEQYF.

The J gene is TRBJ2-3, the V gene TRBV25-1; D call uncertain. Trimming cost V 3 bases and J 2 bases, with 15 bases left between them. CDR3 length: 16 residues. Germline CDR1 MGHDK, CDR2 SYGVNS. CDR3 sequence (DNA): TGTGCCAGCAGTGATCCCCAGGCCTATCCCACAGATACGCAGTATTTT. Translating gives CASSDPQAYPTDTQYF.

As regards this clonotype: One end of the junction varies from germline; a read error may be responsible. The chain carries TRBV6-2 or TRBV6-3 and TRBJ1-1; 8 nucleotides line up with TRBD1. The germline V gene has CDR1 MNHEY and CDR2 SVGEGT. The CDR3 spans 16 residues. This CDR3 reads CASRYSIDTGGTEAFF. The CDR3 DNA sequence: TGTGCCAGCAGGTACTCCATCGACACAGGGGGAACTGAAGCTTTCTTT.

The V gene is TRBV29-1, the J gene TRBJ1-1; no reliable D call. The CDR3 consists of 12 residues. The germline V and J ends were trimmed by 6 bases and 0 bases, with 8 bases remaining between them. CDR1 and CDR2 from the germline V gene are SQVTM and ANQGSEA. CDR3 DNA sequence: TGCAGCGTGTCATATATGAACACTGAAGCTTTCTTT. This translates into CSVSYMNTEAFF.

In this sample, this clonotype turned up a few times. The chain joins TRBV5-6 to TRBJ2-7; D assignment may be TRBD1 or TRBD2 (5 bases each). Per germline, CDR1 SGHDT and CDR2 YYEEEE. V lost 2 bases and J 6 bases, leaving 15 bases between the germline ends. The CDR3 contains 14 residues. Written as DNA, the CDR3 is TGTGCCAGCAGCTTCACAGGAAGGGACGGCGAGCAGTACTTC. Its translation is CASSFTGRDGEQYF.

This clonotype was seen repeatedly, ten times or more. V gene TRBV5-1 combines with J gene TRBJ2-7, with TRBD2 identical over 9 bases. V gave up 0 bases and J gave up 3 bases; unmatched junction bases: 1. CDR1 is SGHRS, CDR2 YFSETQ, per germline. The CDR3 loop spans 14 amino acids. Written as DNA, the CDR3 is TGCGCCAGCAGCTTGGAGACTAGCGGCTACGAGCAGTACTTC. This sequence encodes CASSLETSGYEQYF.

The chain links TRBV7-8 to TRBJ2-7, with D hard to call. This CDR3 region has 14 residues. Germline V lookup: CDR1 SGHVS, CDR2 FQNEAQ. V lost 0 bases and J lost 1, with 7 bases in between. The CDR3 bases are TGTGCCAGCAGCTTAGCGGCCGGGTCCTACGAGCAGTACTTC. Translation gives CASSLAAGSYEQYF.

The chain joins TRBV20-1 to TRBJ2-7, with D unresolved. The CDR3 consists of 14 residues. The germline CDR1 and CDR2 sequences are DFQATT and SNEGSKA (reference sequence). V lost 3 bases, J lost 2 bases, and 14 bases lay in between. The CDR3 reads CSARSPGGTYEQYF. The CDR3 nucleotides read TGCAGTGCTAGGAGCCCGGGCGGAACCTACGAGCAGTACTTC.

The chain joins TRBV5-1 to TRBJ1-4, with 7 bases matching TRBD1. Germline CDR1 SGHRS, CDR2 YFSETQ. The V gene end was trimmed by 4 bases and the J gene end by 8 bases; junction bases not matched to a gene: 5. The CDR3 sequence is 13 residues long. The DNA for the CDR3 is TGCGCCAGCAGCCATGGGACAGAGGAAAAACTGTTTTTT. Translating gives CASSHGTEEKLFF.

This sequence joins TRBV5-1 and TRBJ2-1, with TRBD2 identical over 7 bases. CDR1 SGHRS and CDR2 YFSETQ come from the germline V gene. Trimming removed 0 bases from V and 7 bases from J; junction bases left unmatched: 7. This CDR3 is built from 15 residues. CDR3 DNA sequence: TGCGCCAGCAGCTTGGCACTAGCGCGGGGGAATGAGCAGTTCTTC. Its protein is CASSLALARGNEQFF.

The chain recombines TRBV7-2 with TRBJ2-5; D is unclear. There are 14 residues in the CDR3. Germline-derived CDR1 and CDR2 are SGHTA and FQGNSA. Trimming cost V 5 bases and J 0 bases, with 10 bases left between them. DNA for the CDR3: TGTGCCAGCAGCCCGACCTCGTACCAAGAGACCCAGTACTTC. Amino acid sequence: CASSPTSYQETQYF. Full variable domain (outside the CDR3, taken from reference TRBV7-2 and TRBJ2-5): GAGVSQSPSNKVTEKGKDVELRCDPISGHTALYWYRQSLGQGLEFLIYFQGNSAPDKSGLPSDRFSAERTGGSVSTLTIQRTQQEDSAVYLCASSPTSYQETQYFGPGTRLLVL.